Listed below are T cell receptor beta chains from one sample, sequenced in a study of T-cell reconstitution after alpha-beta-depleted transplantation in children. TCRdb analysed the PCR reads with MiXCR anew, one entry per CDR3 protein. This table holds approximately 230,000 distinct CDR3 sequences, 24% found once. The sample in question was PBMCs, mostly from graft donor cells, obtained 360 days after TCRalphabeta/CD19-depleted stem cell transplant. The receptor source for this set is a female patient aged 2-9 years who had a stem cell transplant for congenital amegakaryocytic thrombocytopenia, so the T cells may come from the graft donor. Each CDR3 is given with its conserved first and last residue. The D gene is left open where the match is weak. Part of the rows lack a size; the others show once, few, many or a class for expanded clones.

CAISESGVGYTF TGTGCCATCAGTGAATCGGGGGTAGGCTACACCTTC - few TRBJ1-2 TRBV10-3
CASSSRTAYPYEQYF TGCGCCAGCAGCTCGCGGACTGCCTACCCCTACGAGCAGTACTTC - - TRBJ2-7 TRBV5-1
CASSPDRGGGGELFF TGTGCCAGCAGCCCGGACAGGGGCGGGGGCGGGGAGCTGTTTTTT TRBD1 few TRBJ2-2 TRBV12-3/TRBV12-4
CASSSPSGRIIEQFF TGTGCCAGCAGCTCCCCTAGCGGGAGGATTATTGAGCAGTTCTTC TRBD2 - TRBJ2-1 TRBV7-2
CASSVEPGGTGERQYF TGTGCCAGCAGCGTAGAGCCTGGAGGGACAGGGGAACGGCAGTACTTC TRBD1 - TRBJ2-7 TRBV9
CASTGTGGLKDTQYF TGTGCCAGCACCGGAACCGGGGGGCTGAAAGATACGCAGTATTTT - few TRBJ2-3 TRBV27
CASSFKGVEQYF TGCGCCAGCAGCTTTAAGGGGGTGGAGCAGTACTTC - - TRBJ2-7 TRBV5-1
CASSEYVGQETQYF TGTGCCAGCAGTGAATATGTCGGCCAAGAGACCCAGTACTTC - - TRBJ2-5 TRBV25-1
CSAMNTRDLTYEQYF TGCAGTGCTATGAACACCCGAGATCTTACCTACGAGCAGTACTTC - many TRBJ2-7 TRBV20-1
CSASGWGQGLPSGYTF TGCAGTGCCTCAGGATGGGGACAGGGTCTTCCTAGTGGCTACACCTTC TRBD1 - TRBJ1-2 TRBV20-1
CASSKPTGVMNTEAFF TGTGCCAGCAGCAAACCGACAGGCGTCATGAACACTGAAGCTTTCTTT - few TRBJ1-1 TRBV5-6
CSAKTRSYEQYF TGCAGTGCTAAGACTAGGTCCTACGAGCAGTACTTC - many TRBJ2-7 TRBV20-1
CASSQGRLEGGNIQYF TGTGCCAGCAGCCAAGGGCGACTAGAAGGTGGAAACATTCAGTACTTC - few TRBJ2-4 TRBV4-2
CSASSGRAYSADTQYF TGCAGTGCTTCTAGCGGGAGGGCCTACTCGGCAGATACGCAGTATTTT TRBD2 - TRBJ2-3 TRBV20-1
CASSLVPGGPTYEQYF TGTGCCAGCAGTTTAGTCCCAGGGGGTCCTACCTACGAGCAGTACTTC TRBD1 few TRBJ2-7 TRBV28
CSAEMGLAGLLYNEQFF TGCAGTGCCGAGATGGGACTAGCGGGACTCCTCTACAATGAGCAGTTCTTC TRBD2 - TRBJ2-1 TRBV20-1
CASSNKAGGWYEQYF TGTGCCAGCAGTAACAAAGCGGGAGGGTGGTACGAGCAGTACTTC TRBD2 few TRBJ2-7 TRBV6-5
CASSPIRNTEAFF TGTGCCAGCTCACCAATCCGGAACACTGAAGCTTTCTTT - - TRBJ1-1 TRBV18
CAGRGTSSGNTIYF TGTGCGGGAAGGGGGACTAGCTCTGGAAACACCATATATTTT - - TRBJ1-3 TRBV30
CASSLFSPPGPQGSEQFF TGTGCCAGCAGTTTATTCAGCCCCCCGGGCCCCCAGGGATCTGAGCAGTTCTTC - - TRBJ2-1 TRBV27
CASSGTNGVPNEQFF TGTGCCAGCAGTGGGACTAATGGGGTCCCCAATGAGCAGTTCTTC TRBD2 many TRBJ2-1 TRBV12-3/TRBV12-4
CASRGLAGGPYNEQFF TGTGCCAGCAGAGGACTAGCGGGGGGGCCTTACAATGAGCAGTTCTTC TRBD2 - TRBJ2-1 TRBV6-1
CASSYWTENYGYTF TGTGCCAGCAGTTACTGGACAGAAAACTATGGCTACACCTTC - - TRBJ1-2 TRBV6-5
CASSFGWRVSDTQYF TGTGCCAGCAGTTTTGGCTGGAGGGTGTCCGATACGCAGTATTTT - few TRBJ2-3 TRBV28
CASTYGFSGNTIYF TGTGCCAGCACCTACGGGTTCTCTGGAAACACCATATATTTT - - TRBJ1-3 TRBV13